A selection of T cell receptor beta chains follows, all from one sample in a study of blood T cell repertoires in COVID-19. This table comes from immunoSEQ multiplex PCR, and its TCRdb copy is limited to in-frame clones, with some not included. The table lists about 210,000 clones, around 80% of them singletons. Sequenced sample: peripheral blood. These receptors were taken from a woman aged 40 to 49 with acute or convalescent COVID-19. CDR3s include the opening cysteine and the closing phenylalanine or tryptophan. Each record gives: V gene, J gene, clone size, CDR3 protein. Some rows have no size entry. The others give once, few or many, or a class for an expanded clone.

TRBV7-2	TRBJ2-7	.	CASSSLTKQYF
TRBV9	TRBJ2-1	.	CASSVDSLAGVLIEQFF
TRBV19	TRBJ1-1	.	CASSIGGGRGTEAFF
TRBV4-1	TRBJ2-7	.	CASSRQGTPEQYF
TRBV7-2	TRBJ2-4	.	CASSDSDRGTFQYF
TRBV5-1	TRBJ1-1	.	CASSLGTGLSPFF
TRBV4-1	TRBJ2-7	.	CASSQDRGSSYEQYF
TRBV11-2	TRBJ2-1	.	CASSPSSLNEQFF
TRBV7-6	TRBJ1-4	.	CASSPPRDIDEKLFF
TRBV13	TRBJ2-1	.	CASRERGAYNEQFF
TRBV2	TRBJ2-7	.	CASMDALAGGSYEQYF
TRBV14	TRBJ2-1	.	CASSQGTRTSYNEQFF
TRBV4-3	TRBJ2-7	.	CASSQVTTSVGEQYF
TRBV10-3	TRBJ2-7	.	CAISGGTSGYEQYF
TRBV5-3	TRBJ2-7	.	CARSTTGFLSGNFYEQYF
TRBV27	TRBJ1-6	.	CASSLGQGYRSPLHF
TRBV19	TRBJ2-5	.	CASSSLMDVGGETQYF
TRBV12-3/TRBV12-4	TRBJ2-7	.	CASSSTGPYEQYF
TRBV6-5	TRBJ2-1	.	CASLSGSGHEQFF
TRBV3-1/TRBV3-2	TRBJ2-5	.	CASSQTSEETQYF
TRBV7-9	TRBJ1-1	.	CASSLIGGLDTEAFF
TRBV7-9	TRBJ2-1	.	CASSSLAGPAYNEQFF
TRBV10-3	TRBJ1-2	few	CAISESPENYGYTF
TRBV9	TRBJ2-3	.	CASSDERGGLNTQYF
TRBV12-5	TRBJ1-5	once	CASGPPGGQPQHF
TRBV6-6	TRBJ1-1	.	CASSYSVHTSNTEAFF
TRBV19	TRBJ2-7	.	CASMWSYSPSGEQYF
TRBV7-6	TRBJ2-1	.	CASSLVAGGQFF
TRBV11-2	TRBJ1-2	once	CASSLDRDRGSYGYTF
TRBV18	TRBJ2-6	.	CASPDEGSGANVLTF
TRBV6-5	TRBJ2-5	.	CASSYGSSGLQETQYF
TRBV19	TRBJ2-1	.	CASRARGAGPYNEQFF
TRBV11-2	TRBJ2-7	.	CASQAVRAYEQYF
TRBV10-3	TRBJ1-5	.	CAISDSRQGRQPQHF
TRBV29-1	TRBJ2-1	.	CSVEDLPGSSYNEQFF
TRBV2	TRBJ1-2	.	CASSEFQGALYGYTF
TRBV30	TRBJ1-6	.	CAWQEGWDSPLHF
TRBV27	TRBJ1-1	.	CASSLVGGGTEAFF
TRBV2	TRBJ2-7	.	CASSENPGIHEQYF
TRBV27	TRBJ2-7	.	CASSGPRGLEQYF
TRBV11-1	TRBJ2-1	.	CASSPQGINEQFF
TRBV30	TRBJ2-1	.	CAWIPRSRRSYNEQFF